This is a list of T cell receptor beta chains from one sample in a study of technical replicates of blood from several donors. This table comes from immunoSEQ multiplex PCR, and its TCRdb copy is limited to in-frame clones, with some not included. Counted here are about 72,000 clones, 80% to 95% occurring once; the ten biggest clones make up approximately 0.39%. Material for sequencing was T cells isolated from PBMCs. These receptors came from a human donor in good health. Both conserved end residues are part of each CDR3. A D gene is named only where the DNA matches it firmly. Not all rows give a size; the values are once, few, many and, for expanded clones, a class.

V gene	D gene	clone size	J gene	CDR3 DNA	CDR3 protein
TRBV5-4	TRBD2	.	TRBJ2-3	TGTGCCAGCAGAGGACTAGCGACAGATACGCAGTATTTT	CASRGLATDTQYF
TRBV9	.	.	TRBJ1-5	TGTGCCAGCAGCACAGCAAGCAGCAATCAGCCCCAGCATTTT	CASSTASSNQPQHF
TRBV21-1	.	.	TRBJ2-6	TGTGCCAGCAGCAAAGTAGGAGGGAACGGGGCCAACGTCCTGACTTTC	CASSKVGGNGANVLTF
TRBV6-1	.	.	TRBJ1-2	TGTGCCAGCAGTGAACGGACTTATGGCTACACCTTC	CASSERTYGYTF
TRBV4-2	TRBD1	once	TRBJ1-2	TGTGCCAGCAGCCAAGATCGACAGGGGTGGTATGGCTACACCTTC	CASSQDRQGWYGYTF
TRBV6-6	TRBD1	.	TRBJ1-1	TGTGCCAGCATGGGACAGCCGAACACTGAAGCTTTCTTT	CASMGQPNTEAFF
TRBV4-2	.	few	TRBJ2-7	TGTGCCAGCAGCCAAGGGCAAGGGGCTAACGAGCAGTACTTC	CASSQGQGANEQYF
TRBV6-5	TRBD2	.	TRBJ2-1	TGTGCCAGCGTTATCGCCGGGGGGTCCTACAATGAGCAGTTCTTC	CASVIAGGSYNEQFF
TRBV27	.	.	TRBJ2-1	TGTGCCAGCAGTTTGAGTGCCTACAATGAGCAGTTCTTC	CASSLSAYNEQFF
TRBV6-7	TRBD1	.	TRBJ2-7	TGTGCCAGCAGTTACCCCGACAGGGTGCCTTCCTACGAGCAGTACTTC	CASSYPDRVPSYEQYF
TRBV9	TRBD1	.	TRBJ2-2	TGTGCCAGCAGCGTCGGACAGGGGGCTAACACCGGGGAGCTGTTTTTT	CASSVGQGANTGELFF
TRBV14	.	.	TRBJ2-3	TGTGCCAGCAGCCCGAAACTAGCCTCGCCCACAGATACGCAGTATTTT	CASSPKLASPTDTQYF
TRBV6-5	.	.	TRBJ2-7	TGTGCCAGCAGAACTAACTCGGGTAACCCCCAGTACTTC	CASRTNSGNPQYF
TRBV11-1	TRBD1	.	TRBJ2-2	TGTGCCAGCAGCTTAGGGACAGGGAACACCGGGGAGCTGTTTTTT	CASSLGTGNTGELFF
TRBV5-6	.	.	TRBJ1-5	TGTGCCAGCAGCAGGACAGTCAATCAGCCCCAGCATTTT	CASSRTVNQPQHF
TRBV4-1	TRBD1	.	TRBJ2-7	TGCGCCAGCAGCCAAGAAGACCGGACAGGGAGCTACGAGCAGTACTTC	CASSQEDRTGSYEQYF
TRBV11-3	.	.	TRBJ2-1	TGTGCCAGCAGCCCGCTCGTCGGGAATGAGCAGTTCTTC	CASSPLVGNEQFF
TRBV6-4	.	few	TRBJ2-2	TGTGCCAGCAGTGACGGACAGAACACCGGGGAGCTGTTTTTT	CASSDGQNTGELFF
TRBV5-4	TRBD1	.	TRBJ2-7	TGTGCCAGCAGAGGGGACAGGGTGACCGAGCAGTACTTC	CASRGDRVTEQYF
TRBV6-6	TRBD2	.	TRBJ2-1	TGTGCCAGCAGTTACGAGGGACTAGGGCTAAATGAGCAGTTCTTC	CASSYEGLGLNEQFF
TRBV6-5	TRBD1	.	TRBJ1-1	TGTGCCAGCAGTTACGACAGGGCTGAAGCTTTCTTT	CASSYDRAEAFF
TRBV6-5	TRBD1	.	TRBJ1-5	TGTGCCAGCAGGACCGGGACAGGGTACCAGCCCCAGCATTTT	CASRTGTGYQPQHF
TRBV27	.	.	TRBJ2-5	TGTGCCAGCAGTTTATCGAGTGGGGGCCCAGTGGAGACCCAGTACTTC	CASSLSSGGPVETQYF
TRBV30	TRBD1	.	TRBJ1-4	TGTGCCTGGAGTGGGCCGGGACAGGCGGCAACTAATGAAAAACTGTTTTTT	CAWSGPGQAATNEKLFF
TRBV7-9	.	.	TRBJ1-1	TGTGCCAGCAGCTTATACGGACAGCCTGAAGCTTTCTTT	CASSLYGQPEAFF
TRBV7-2	TRBD2	.	TRBJ2-1	TGTGCCAGCAGCCAGAGGAGGGCTAGCGGGAGGAATGAGCAGTTCTTC	CASSQRRASGRNEQFF
TRBV19	.	once	TRBJ1-2	TGTGCCAGTAGTATAATATGGCAGGCTTATGGCTACACCTTC	CASSIIWQAYGYTF
TRBV5-1	.	.	TRBJ1-2	TGCGCCAGCAGCGCTACTACGGGAGGCTATGGCTACACCTTC	CASSATTGGYGYTF
TRBV7-7	.	.	TRBJ2-2	TGTGCTAGCAGCTTAGCGGCAGCGGACACCGGGGAGCTGTTTTTT	CASSLAAADTGELFF
TRBV19	TRBD2	.	TRBJ2-1	TGTGCCAGTAGTATACTAGCGGGAGATGTCTATGAGCAGTTCTTC	CASSILAGDVYEQFF
TRBV29-1	.	.	TRBJ2-1	TGCAGCGTTGACCGGGGGAGTTACTCCTACAATGAGCAGTTCTTC	CSVDRGSYSYNEQFF
TRBV19	.	.	TRBJ2-7	TGTGCCAGTTACTCAGGCGGGCAGCAGTACTTC	CASYSGGQQYF
TRBV27	.	.	TRBJ2-7	TGTGCCAGCAGTTTGACTACCCGCTACGAGCAGTACTTC	CASSLTTRYEQYF
TRBV13	.	few	TRBJ1-1	TGTGCCAGCAGCTTAGGTGCCGGGAACACTGAAGCTTTCTTT	CASSLGAGNTEAFF
TRBV9	.	.	TRBJ2-5	TGTGCCAGCAGCGCTACAGGGATGGAGACCCAGTACTTC	CASSATGMETQYF
TRBV19	TRBD1	.	TRBJ1-5	TGTGCCAGTAGTATGGGGGACAGGGGGAAGGTCAATCAGCCCCAGCATTTT	CASSMGDRGKVNQPQHF
TRBV7-6	.	.	TRBJ1-5	TGTGCCAGCAGGCTAAGGACAGTCAATCAGCCCCAGCATTTT	CASRLRTVNQPQHF
TRBV28	.	.	TRBJ1-1	TGTGCCAGCAGTCGTACCTTGGACAGAAGGGTGAACACTGAAGCTTTCTTT	CASSRTLDRRVNTEAFF
TRBV2	TRBD2	.	TRBJ2-5	TGTGCCAGCAGGCAGACTAGCGGACATCAAGAGACCCAGTACTTC	CASRQTSGHQETQYF
TRBV9	.	.	TRBJ1-3	TGTGCCAGCAGCGCTCGAGACTCTGGAAACACCATATATTTT	CASSARDSGNTIYF
TRBV10-2	TRBD2	.	TRBJ2-1	TGCGCCAGCAGTGACCCCTTTGGGCAGCGGGAGAAGTGGGTCTCCTACAATGAGCAGTTCTTC	CASSDPFGQREKWVSYNEQFF
TRBV7-3	TRBD1	.	TRBJ2-5	TGTGCCAGCAGCTCCGGGACAGGGGAAGAGACCCAGTACTTC	CASSSGTGEETQYF
TRBV28	TRBD1	.	TRBJ2-1	TGTGCCAGCAGTTTCAGCACAGGGGTATACAATGAGCAGTTCTTC	CASSFSTGVYNEQFF
TRBV5-8	.	.	TRBJ1-2	TGTGCCAGCAGCGAGGGGGGGCAGACCAGAAACTATGGCTACACCTTC	CASSEGGQTRNYGYTF
TRBV7-9	.	.	TRBJ2-1	TGTGCCAGCAGCTTAGCGGAGGCGCAGTTCTTC	CASSLAEAQFF
TRBV5-1	.	.	TRBJ1-4	TGCGCCAGCAGGGGAGGAGGGGCGACTAATGAAAAACTGTTTTTT	CASRGGGATNEKLFF
TRBV27	TRBD2	.	TRBJ2-7	TGTGCCAGCCTTGTGGCGGGAGATTACGAGCAGTACTTC	CASLVAGDYEQYF
TRBV4-1	.	.	TRBJ2-7	TGCGCCAGCAGCCAAGACATGTCAGTCTACGAGCAGTACTTC	CASSQDMSVYEQYF
TRBV6-5	.	.	TRBJ2-3	TGTGCCAGCAGCTCCCCCGGAGTGACAGATACGCAGTATTTT	CASSSPGVTDTQYF